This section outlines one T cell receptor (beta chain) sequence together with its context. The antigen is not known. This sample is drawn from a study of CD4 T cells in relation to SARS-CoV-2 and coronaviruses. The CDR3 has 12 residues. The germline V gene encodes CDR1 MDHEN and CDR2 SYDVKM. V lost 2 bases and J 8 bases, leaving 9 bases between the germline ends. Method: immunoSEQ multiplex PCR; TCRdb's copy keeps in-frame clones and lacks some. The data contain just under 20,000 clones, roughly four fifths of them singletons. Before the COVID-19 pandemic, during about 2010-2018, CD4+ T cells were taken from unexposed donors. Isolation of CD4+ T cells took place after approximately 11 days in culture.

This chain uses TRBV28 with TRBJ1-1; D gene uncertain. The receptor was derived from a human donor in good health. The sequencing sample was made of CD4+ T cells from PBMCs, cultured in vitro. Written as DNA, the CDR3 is TGTGCCAGCAGTTTACTAACCTCCGAAGCTTTCTTT. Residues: CASSLLTSEAFF.